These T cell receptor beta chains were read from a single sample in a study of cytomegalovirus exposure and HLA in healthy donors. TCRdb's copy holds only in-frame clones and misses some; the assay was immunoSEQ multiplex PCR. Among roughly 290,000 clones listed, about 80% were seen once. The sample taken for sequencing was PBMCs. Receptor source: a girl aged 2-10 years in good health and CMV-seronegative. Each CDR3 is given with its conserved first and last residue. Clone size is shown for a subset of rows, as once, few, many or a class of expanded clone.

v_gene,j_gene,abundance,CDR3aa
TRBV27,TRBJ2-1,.,CASSPISSGGISYNEQFF
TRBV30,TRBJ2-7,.,CAWSFTPGRYEQYF
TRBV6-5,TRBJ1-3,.,CASRKAGENTIYF
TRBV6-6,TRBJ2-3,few,CASSAQLGMDTQYF
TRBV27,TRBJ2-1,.,CASSPTGTSGINEQFF
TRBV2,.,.,CASSEVLAGTHYEQYF
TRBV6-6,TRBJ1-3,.,CASSLRQRGNTIYF
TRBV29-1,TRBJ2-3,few,CSVGRGADTQYF
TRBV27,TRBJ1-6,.,CASSPGFLPYNSPLHF
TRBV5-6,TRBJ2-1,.,CASSSGLSRNEQFF
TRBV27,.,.,CASSRQRIPHEQYF
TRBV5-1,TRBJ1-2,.,CASSLPRDRGRGYGYTF
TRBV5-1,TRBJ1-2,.,CASSRTGGALYGYTF
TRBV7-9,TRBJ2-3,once,CASSLAGQYVRTDTQYF
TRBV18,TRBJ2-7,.,CASSPTSGSYEQYF
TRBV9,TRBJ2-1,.,CASSGGTSGPNEQFF
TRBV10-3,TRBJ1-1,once,CAIRTGLNTEAFF
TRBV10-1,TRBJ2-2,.,CAMRNYGTGELFF
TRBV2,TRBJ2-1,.,CASSDGGVYNEQFF
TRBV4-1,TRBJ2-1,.,CASSRPGQGAFIAYNEQFF
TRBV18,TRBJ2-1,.,CASSRTSLGPGGYNEQFF
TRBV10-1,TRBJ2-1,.,CASSESGLNPYNEQFF
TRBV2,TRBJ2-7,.,CASRIAYYEQYF
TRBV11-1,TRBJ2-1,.,CASSYTGTRNNEQFF
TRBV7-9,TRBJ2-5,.,CASSLRQRVSQETQYF
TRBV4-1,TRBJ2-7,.,CASSQDTRGTYEQYF
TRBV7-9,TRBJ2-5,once,CASSSPGQEETQYF
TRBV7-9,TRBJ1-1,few,CASSYNRGLNTEAFF
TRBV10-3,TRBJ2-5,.,CAISELTGQETQYF
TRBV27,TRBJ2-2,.,CASSLKGDSGGVTGELFF
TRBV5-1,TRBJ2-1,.,CASSGDRSIYNEQFF
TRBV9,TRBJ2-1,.,CASNAGPYNEQFF
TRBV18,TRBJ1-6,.,CASSPDRSDQGHSPLHF
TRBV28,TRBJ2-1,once,CASSPSGPPTYNEQFF
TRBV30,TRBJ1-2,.,CAWSPRSADGYTF
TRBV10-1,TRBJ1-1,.,CASRNGQDTEAFF
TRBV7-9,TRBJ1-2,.,CASSLGTGEGYTF
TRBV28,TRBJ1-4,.,CASSSRIGGNEKLFF
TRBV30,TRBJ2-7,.,CAWSARYEQYF
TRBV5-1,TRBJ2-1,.,CASRDSGGAFNEQFF
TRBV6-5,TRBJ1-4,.,CASRDLGTVEKLFF
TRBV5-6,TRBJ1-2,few,CASSSTGGGRVDYGYTF
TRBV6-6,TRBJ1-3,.,CASSYSGGNTIYF
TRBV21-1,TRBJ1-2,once,CASRPARGQRWHGYTF
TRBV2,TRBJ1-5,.,CAPGEPQHF
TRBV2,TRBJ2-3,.,CASREYGWGGRTDTQYF